This TCR beta chain was obtained from a study of cytomegalovirus exposure and HLA in healthy donors (dated by TCRdb to 2015 to 2018). The study in broad terms: According to an earlier analysis of 550 to 750 of the donors, 150 million to 200 million T cells yielded 117 million unique TCR beta sequences and around 280 Gb of sequence data. An early release covering roughly 580 HLA-typed donors comprised about 300 gigabases of sequencing data and approximately 80 million unique TCR sequences. The genetic ancestry cluster associated with self-reported Caucasian donors included about four fifths of the approximately 410 genotyped donors. The study aimed to test whether signatures of past pathogen exposure could be identified by cataloging public T cell receptors. The study profiled the T cell repertoires of hundreds of subjects by immunosequencing and related them to cytomegalovirus serostatus. In addition to the first cohort of around 670 subjects, a separate validation cohort of around 110 different subjects was used. High-throughput TCR immunosequencing, statistical association of individual TCRs with disease status, and machine learning were combined to predict cytomegalovirus infection status. In a later analysis, previously published TCR beta repertoires from about 640 donors were re-analyzed and high-resolution HLA genotyping was added so that TCR occurrence patterns could be studied. In the later analysis, no new phenotypic data were used to find candidate immune exposures; instead, reliance was placed on TCR beta sequences and their occurrence across donors. An earlier analysis of 587 of the donors applied high-throughput TCR beta sequencing to assess whether each TCR beta V gene segment acted as functional or pseudogenic. Alongside the repertoire data, information on donor age, sex, ethnicity and CMV serostatus was compiled. A later genetic analysis took genome-wide SNP genotypes for about 60% of the roughly 670 donors and used that subset as a discovery cohort. All discovery cohort repertoires had been generated on a single sequencing platform. HLA typing included class I and class II loci at four-digit resolution. Typing coverage differed by locus: A, B, C, DRB1 and DQB1 were typed in roughly 620-640 donors, DQA1 in 522, DPA1 in roughly 590, and DPB1 in 472. Four to six DR-DQ haplotypes were handled as single units for association and clustering, since linkage in the cohort was strong. On average, approximately 250,000 unique TCR beta nucleotide sequences were sequenced per donor among 350 to 400 genotyped donors of the cohort, with 15% to 20% of those sequences being non-productive.

Concerning this clone: Its antigen is unknown. No much larger clone exists at a distance of one base, and base qualities are not known.

In total, around 600 healthy bone marrow donors made up the cohort. At the time of sampling, all cohort members were nominally healthy, though unrecorded immune exposures were likely present. The donor tested CMV seronegative and was one of the 352 seronegative cohort members. A peripheral blood sample was provided by each donor, and peripheral blood mononuclear cells were used for TCR beta sequencing. The Qiagen DNeasy Blood Extraction Kit was used to extract genomic DNA from the blood cell samples. The protocol used for the library was the immunoSEQ multiplex PCR assay. A mixture of 60 forward primers for TCR Vbeta segments and 13 reverse primers for TCR Jbeta segments was used in the multiplex PCR. The CDR3 region of rearranged TCR beta genes was amplified from genomic DNA by a multiplex PCR assay. The amplified TCR beta libraries were sequenced on the Illumina HiSeq System as 87-base-pair reads. The study's processing was this. Across the 670 or so repertoires, a later analysis counted around 80 million unique TCR beta chains, around 10 million of which were shared by at least two donors. A nearest-neighbor algorithm error-corrected the raw reads and collapsed the reads into unique sequences, merging closely related sequences to remove PCR and sequencing errors. Alignment of CDR3 sequences to IMGT reference sequences was used to assign V, D and J gene segments. For a sequence to be retained, a match of at least six nucleotides to both a V gene segment and a J gene segment was required. Rearrangements were called productive when the CDR3 lacked stop codons and stayed in frame with V and J; all others were non-productive. Following IMGT convention, CDR3 was defined as the stretch from the second conserved V-encoded cysteine to the conserved J-encoded phenylalanine. The earlier analysis of approximately 590 of the donors excluded any sequence lacking an unambiguous match to a single V gene segment. An earlier analysis of almost 600 of the donors classified V segments as functional when productive rearrangements were above 56.7% and as segregating when the standard deviation between donors was above 5%. To diagnose cytomegalovirus status from the catalog of TCR beta chain sequences, a statistical classification framework was built. V and J gene assignment, in a later analysis, came from comparing TCR nucleotide sequences with IMGT/GENE-DB human TR gene sequences. In a later analysis, CDR3 sequences and most-parsimonious VDJ recombination scenarios were assigned using the TCRdist pipeline. In a later analysis, each TCR beta chain was defined by its CDR3 amino acid sequence together with its V-gene family, and reads without a unique V-gene family were excluded. In a later analysis, 500 to 700 highly shared, low-generation-probability nucleotide sequences were removed to address suspected cross-contamination and a sequencing artifact. In a later analysis, a clonal expansion index for each public chain was calculated from normalized within-repertoire ranks of inferred template counts. In a later analysis, generation probabilities were computed with a VDJ recombination model fitted to out-of-frame rearrangements, and the resulting probabilities were checked against IGoR. In a later analysis, hypergeometric tests were used to score TCR-TCR, TCR-HLA and TCR-CMV co-occurrence, with a repertoire-size bias correction applied to TCR pairs. False discovery rates were estimated in a later analysis by permuting HLA or CMV assignments 20 times. A later analysis grouped co-occurring TCRs with DBSCAN, adding TCRdist sequence similarity when clustering within HLA-allele-positive subsets. Repertoires with fewer than 30,000 or more than 120,000 public chains, plus five repertoires with anomalous nucleotide sharing, were excluded from co-occurrence clustering. As stored in TCRdb, this immuneACCESS dataset retains in-frame rearrangements with V and J assigned. A fraction of the clones does not appear; measured against another copy, unresolved V genes explain less than half of the discrepancy, and the remainder lacks a known reason. V, J and clone size derive from that table, while D and trimming were established from the DNA sequence. This sample gives over 95,000 clones in total; around 77% of them show up just once. Around 3% of the sample goes to the ten largest clones.

A distance of 11 bases separates the germline ends of V and J, which lose 5 bases and 1 base respectively. The CDR3, cysteine through phenylalanine, is 13 amino acids long. Here the CDR3 DNA is all that survives: 39 bases in frame from base 1. CDR1 and CDR2 (SQVTM, ANQGSEA) derive from the germline V gene. General findings and caveats noted by the study authors: In a later analysis, the rate of TCR association differed among HLA loci, with DRB1 alleles having the most associated TCRs and HLA-C alleles having the fewest. The earlier analysis of 587 of the donors excluded approximately 15 rarely observed V segments, including chromosome 9 orphons, because counts were too low. CMV serostatus was the only immune exposure information available for the cohort. In an earlier analysis of approximately 590 of the donors, most TCR beta V segments appeared in productive rearrangements about 87% or about 30% of the time, broadly matching IMGT annotations. Because HLA typing was unavailable for some donors at each locus, only the typed subset was used in association tests. The authors suggested that the approach could potentially be extended to other disease states and immunological phenotypes. Compared with equally common non-associated chains, HLA-associated TCR beta chains in a later analysis were more clonally expanded and had lower generation probabilities. According to a later analysis, parvovirus B19, influenza, CMV and Epstein-Barr virus appeared linked to several top co-occurrence clusters. The sequencing pipeline was judged likely to have produced a cluster of highly shared sequence variants as a technical artifact. A further reported finding was that TCR beta sequences accurately predicted the HLA-A and HLA-B alleles for most subjects in the first cohort. An association between a missense DCLRE1C variant and V-gene and J-gene trimming of TCR beta chains was found in a later genetic analysis and replicated in an independent cohort. Strong co-occurrence of HLA alleles, especially DR and DQ, made assigning TCR associations to individual alleles difficult. Because the 87-base-pair reads could not distinguish some IMGT-functional V segments, including TRBV6-2 and TRBV6-3, those segments were excluded. In the study, approximately 150 TCR beta chains were listed as associated with cytomegalovirus. A few of the identified cytomegalovirus-associated TCR beta chains were confirmed in vitro to be specific for cytomegalovirus antigens. Correlated functional status among segregating V segments might reflect linkage disequilibrium, but an unknown experimental factor could not be ruled out. Sequencing depth was assumed to be roughly uniform across donors in the presence/absence analyses, though that assumption may not hold. Compared with the approximately 720-donor mean, donors in an Asian-associated ancestry cluster had fewer N-insertions in productive TCRs, according to a later genetic analysis. According to a later analysis, most CMV-associated TCR beta chains appeared to be HLA-restricted, and the HLA associations seemed to be driven largely by CMV exposure. Specific HLA alleles were associated with 15,000 to 20,000 TCR beta sequences at a false discovery rate of 0.05 in a later analysis. This cohort had only TCR beta chains sequenced, and the lack of alpha or paired-chain data limited which features could be detected. Across donors, most TCR sequences were observed very rarely, whereas some public TCRs were present in many individuals. Cytomegalovirus status was reported to be diagnosed by the classifier with high specificity and sensitivity in both the original and validation cohorts.

Input material: PBMCs. The receptor chain draws on TRBV29-1 and TRBJ1-2, with the D gene too uncertain to name. This receptor was obtained from a man aged 40-49 years in good health and CMV-seronegative. The CDR3 has the sequence CSVYPGLNYGYTF. The nucleotides read TGCAGCGTTTACCCTGGCCTTAACTATGGCTACACCTTC.